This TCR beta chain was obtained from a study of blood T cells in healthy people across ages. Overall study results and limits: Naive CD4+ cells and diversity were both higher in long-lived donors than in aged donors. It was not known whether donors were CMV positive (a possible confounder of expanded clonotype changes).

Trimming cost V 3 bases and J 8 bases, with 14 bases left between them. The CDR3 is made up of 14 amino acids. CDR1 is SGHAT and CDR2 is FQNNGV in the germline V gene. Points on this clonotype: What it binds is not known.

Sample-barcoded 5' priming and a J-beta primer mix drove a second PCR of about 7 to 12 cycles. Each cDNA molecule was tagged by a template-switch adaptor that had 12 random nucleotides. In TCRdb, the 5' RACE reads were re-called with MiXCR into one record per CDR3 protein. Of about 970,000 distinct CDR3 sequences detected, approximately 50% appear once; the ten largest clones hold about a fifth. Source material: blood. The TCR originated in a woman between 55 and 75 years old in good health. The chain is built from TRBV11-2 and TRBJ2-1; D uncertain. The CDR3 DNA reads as TGTGCCAGCAGCTTTTTATACATCGGCGATGAGCAGTTCTTC. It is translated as CASSFLYIGDEQFF. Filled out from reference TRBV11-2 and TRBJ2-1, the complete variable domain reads EAGVAQSPRYKIIEKRQSVAFWCNPISGHATLYWYQQILGQGPKLLIQFQNNGVVDDSQLPKDRFSAERLKGVDSTLKIQPAKLEDSAVYLCASSFLYIGDEQFFGPGTRLTVL.